The 2 T cell receptor beta chains reported below all come from one sample, sequenced in a study of T cells after yellow fever vaccination. TCRdb reprocessed the 5' RACE reads with MiXCR, giving one entry per CDR3 protein. The sample lists some 260,000 distinct CDR3 sequences, roughly 5.6% occurring once. The sequencing used CD4+ T cells sorted from PBMCs, collected on the day of the yellow fever booster vaccination. All receptors come from a man younger than 35 who received the YFV17D yellow fever vaccine.

This clonotype has at least ten counts. This chain links TRBV30 with TRBJ2-7; no clear D gene. The CDR3 has 10 amino acids. Per the germline V gene, CDR1 is GTSNPN and CDR2 is SVGIG (reference sequence). V lost 2 bases and J 5 bases, leaving 4 bases between the germline ends. In nucleotides, the CDR3 is TGTGCCTGGAGTCGGAACGAGCAGTACTTC. It codes for CAWSRNEQYF.

The rearrangement joins TRBV19 to TRBJ1-1; D gene unclear. The germline gives CDR1 LNHDA, CDR2 SQIVND (reference sequence). CDR3 length: 14 amino acids. V gave up 7 bases and J gave up 3 bases, with 15 bases separating them. CDR3 protein: CASKIYEVDTEAFF. CDR3 DNA: TGTGCCAGTAAAATTTACGAAGTGGACACTGAAGCTTTCTTT.